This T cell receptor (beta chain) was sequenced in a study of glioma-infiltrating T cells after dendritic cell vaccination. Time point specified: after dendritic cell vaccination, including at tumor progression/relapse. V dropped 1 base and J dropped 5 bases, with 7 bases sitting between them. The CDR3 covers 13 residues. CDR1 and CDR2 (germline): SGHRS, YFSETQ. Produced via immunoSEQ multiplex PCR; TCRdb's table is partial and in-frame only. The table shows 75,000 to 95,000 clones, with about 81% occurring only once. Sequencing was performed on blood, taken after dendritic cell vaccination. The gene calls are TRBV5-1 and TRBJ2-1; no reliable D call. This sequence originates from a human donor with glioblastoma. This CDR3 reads CASSLWQNNEQFF. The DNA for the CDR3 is TGCGCCAGCAGCTTGTGGCAGAACAATGAGCAGTTCTTC.